This T cell receptor beta chain was identified during a study of blood T cell repertoires in COVID-19. V was clipped by 0 bases and J by 3 bases, with 12 bases between them. The CDR3 is 15 residues long. The germline V gene has CDR1 SGHRS and CDR2 YFSETQ. Measured with immunoSEQ multiplex PCR; TCRdb has only the in-frame clones, and not every one. The sample has hundreds of thousands of clones; roughly 87% are singletons. The rearrangement uses TRBV5-1 and TRBJ1-1; possible D gene TRBD1, 5 bases. Input material: PBMCs or T cells enriched from blood (not recorded which). The clonotype was recovered from a woman between 40 and 50 years old with acute COVID-19. The chain's CDR3 is CASSLDGASDTEAFF. The CDR3 coding sequence is TGCGCCAGCAGCTTGGATGGGGCCTCAGACACTGAAGCTTTCTTT.